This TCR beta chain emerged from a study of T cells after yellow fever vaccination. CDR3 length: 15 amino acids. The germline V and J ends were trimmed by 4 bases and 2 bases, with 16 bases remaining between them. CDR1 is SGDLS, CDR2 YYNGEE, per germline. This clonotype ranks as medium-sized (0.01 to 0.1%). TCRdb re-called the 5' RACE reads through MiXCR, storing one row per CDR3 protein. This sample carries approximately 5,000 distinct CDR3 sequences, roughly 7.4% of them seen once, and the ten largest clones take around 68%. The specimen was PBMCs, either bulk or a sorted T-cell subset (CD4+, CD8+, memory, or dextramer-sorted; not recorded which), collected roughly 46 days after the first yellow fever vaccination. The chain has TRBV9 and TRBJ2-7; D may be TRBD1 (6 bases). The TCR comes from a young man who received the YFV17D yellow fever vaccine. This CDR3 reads CASSPGAGATYEQYV. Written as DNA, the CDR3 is TGTGCCAGCAGCCCCGGGGCAGGGGCCACCTACGAGCAGTACGTC.